Listed below are T cell receptor beta chains from one sample, sequenced in a study of PD-1 blockade in classical Hodgkin lymphoma. Generated by immunoSEQ multiplex PCR, the TCRdb table keeps only in-frame clones and is missing some. The repertoire holds roughly 20,000 clones, with over 65% as singletons. The sequenced sample was peripheral blood mononuclear cells (PBMCs), obtained at baseline. These receptors were collected from a human donor with classical Hodgkin lymphoma. The CDR3 runs from the conserved cysteine through the conserved F or W. Each record gives: CDR3 protein, CDR3 DNA, clone size, D gene, V gene, J gene. The D gene is left open where the match is weak. Clone size is stated in some rows and not others, as once, few, many or a class when expanded.

cdr3_aa: CASSLGAQETQYF; cdr3_nt: TGTGCCAGCAGTCTAGGAGCTCAAGAGACCCAGTACTTC; clone_size: NA; d_call: NA; v_call: TRBV7-2; j_call: TRBJ2-5
cdr3_aa: CASSQDGGRRETQYF; cdr3_nt: TGCGCCAGCAGCCAAGATGGGGGCCGTAGAGAGACCCAGTACTTC; clone_size: NA; d_call: NA; v_call: TRBV4-3; j_call: TRBJ2-5
cdr3_aa: CASRQAARTASGNTIYF; cdr3_nt: TGTGCCAGCAGACAAGCCGCCAGAACAGCCTCTGGAAACACCATATATTTT; clone_size: NA; d_call: NA; v_call: TRBV7-9; j_call: TRBJ1-3
cdr3_aa: CASGPARGWDSPLHF; cdr3_nt: TGTGCTAGTGGTCCCGCCCGGGGGTGGGATTCACCCCTCCACTTT; clone_size: NA; d_call: NA; v_call: TRBV12-5; j_call: TRBJ1-6
cdr3_aa: CASGLGVDQRGQGSNTGELFF; cdr3_nt: TGTGCTAGTGGTTTGGGGGTTGACCAACGGGGACAGGGGTCGAACACCGGGGAGCTGTTTTTT; clone_size: NA; d_call: TRBD1; v_call: TRBV12-5; j_call: TRBJ2-2
cdr3_aa: CASSLGTSGTSYEQYF; cdr3_nt: TGCGCCAGCAGCCTCGGGACTAGCGGGACGTCCTACGAGCAGTACTTC; clone_size: NA; d_call: TRBD2; v_call: TRBV4-1; j_call: TRBJ2-7
cdr3_aa: CATTPPYGYTF; cdr3_nt: TGTGCCACCACCCCCCCTTATGGCTACACCTTC; clone_size: few; d_call: NA; v_call: TRBV15; j_call: TRBJ1-2
cdr3_aa: CASTAGPSNQPQHF; cdr3_nt: TGTGCCAGTACTGCAGGGCCCAGCAATCAGCCCCAGCATTTT; clone_size: NA; d_call: NA; v_call: TRBV19; j_call: TRBJ1-5
cdr3_aa: CAIRPGLAGGDTQYF; cdr3_nt: TGTGCCATCAGGCCGGGACTAGCGGGAGGAGATACGCAGTATTTT; clone_size: NA; d_call: TRBD2; v_call: TRBV10-3; j_call: TRBJ2-3
cdr3_aa: CASSLANRGIDEQYF; cdr3_nt: TGTGCCAGCAGCTTAGCCAACAGGGGTATAGACGAGCAGTACTTC; clone_size: NA; d_call: TRBD1; v_call: TRBV7-9; j_call: TRBJ2-7
cdr3_aa: CASSSGSGANVLTF; cdr3_nt: TGTGCCAGCAGCTCCGGATCCGGGGCCAACGTCCTGACTTTC; clone_size: few; d_call: NA; v_call: TRBV7-9; j_call: TRBJ2-6
cdr3_aa: CASSATLGGRADSEQFF; cdr3_nt: TGTGCCAGCAGCGCCACCCTTGGGGGGAGGGCCGATAGTGAGCAGTTCTTC; clone_size: NA; d_call: TRBD2; v_call: TRBV9; j_call: TRBJ2-1
cdr3_aa: CSVGYGGPNQPQHF; cdr3_nt: TGCAGCGTTGGATATGGGGGCCCCAATCAGCCCCAGCATTTT; clone_size: NA; d_call: NA; v_call: TRBV29-1; j_call: TRBJ1-5
cdr3_aa: CASSLEGVWETQYF; cdr3_nt: TGTGCCAGCAGCTTGGAGGGGGTCTGGGAGACCCAGTACTTC; clone_size: NA; d_call: NA; v_call: TRBV4-2; j_call: TRBJ2-5
cdr3_aa: CASSPDQRGTYTQYF; cdr3_nt: TGTGCCAGCAGCCCCGACCAGCGGGGGACTTATACGCAGTATTTT; clone_size: NA; d_call: TRBD2; v_call: TRBV5-6; j_call: TRBJ2-3